This T cell receptor (beta chain) emerged from a study of graft-versus-host responses after intestinal transplantation. Clones were read by immunoSEQ multiplex PCR, and TCRdb kept only the in-frame ones, dropping some. The data contain 25,000 or so clones, 90% of them singletons. CDR1 and CDR2 from the germline V gene are MDHEN and SYDVKM. The CDR3 consists of 17 residues. V gave up 6 bases and J gave up 2 bases, with 19 bases separating them. Sequenced here: PBMCs, sampled 39 to 40 days after intestinal transplant. V and J are TRBV28 and TRBJ1-4; TRBD1 might be the D (5 bases). The sequence came from a human patient who received an intestinal transplant, so some T cells may come from the graft donor. DNA for the CDR3: TGTGCCAGCAGGCTACTTAATCCGGGGCCGACTAATGAAAAACTGTTTTTT. It yields the protein CASRLLNPGPTNEKLFF. Full variable domain (missing parts from reference TRBV28 and TRBJ1-4): DVKVTQSSRYLVKRTGEKVFLECVQDMDHENMFWYRQDPGLGLRLIYFSYDVKMKEKGDIPEGYSVSREKKERFSLILESASTNQTSMYLCASRLLNPGPTNEKLFFGSGTQLSVL.